These 29 T cell receptor beta chains were sequenced from one sample in a study of T-cell memory formation after mild COVID-19 (dated by TCRdb to the early 2020s). Library preparation was by 5' RACE. These reads were obtained on an Illumina NovaSeq 6000. TCRdb's own reprocessing of the public reads used fastp at Q25 and MiXCR and kept productive beta chains. One record per CDR3 amino acid sequence lists the most common genes and DNA. The sample contains roughly 450,000 distinct CDR3 sequences, 18% of them found a single time. Roughly an eighth of the sample is in the top ten clones. The sample comprised PBMCs or a T cell subset sorted from them (not recorded which). Every receptor here comes from an adult woman who had mild COVID-19 (a few samples of this study predate the infection). The sample titles of this study are shuffled in the database, so cell type and time point are left out; the donor was told from shared clones.

Ten or more counts support this clonotype. The rearrangement links TRBV6-5 to TRBJ1-2; 9 bases align to TRBD1. The CDR3 is 14 amino acids. CDR1 and CDR2 (germline): MNHEY, SVGAGI. The V segment lost 2 bases and the J segment 7 bases; nucleotides outside the gene matches: 5. The CDR3 DNA is TGTGCCAGCAGTTACACGGGACAGGGAGCTGGCTACACCTTC. Translation gives CASSYTGQGAGYTF.

This clonotype was observed a handful of times. The chain uses TRBV5-1 and TRBJ1-2; D call uncertain. This CDR3 is 15 amino acids long. V lost 4 bases and J 4 bases, leaving 17 bases between the germline ends. Germline V gene sequence: CDR1 SGHRS, CDR2 YFSETQ. CDR3 coding DNA: TGCGCCAGCAGCCCCGATCGGGGAGGAGCCTATGGCTACACCTTC. It yields the protein CASSPDRGGAYGYTF.

Only a few counts were recorded for this clonotype. V is TRBV12-3 or TRBV12-4 and J is TRBJ1-2; unclear D gene. Trimming shortened V by 3 bases and J by 7 bases, and 6 bases separated the two germline ends. The CDR3 is 11 residues long. The CDR3 is CASSFLGGYTF. The CDR3 region has the DNA TGTGCCAGCAGTTTCTTGGGTGGCTACACCTTC.

This clonotype has a handful of counts. The genes are TRBV10-3 and TRBJ2-1, with TRBD2 identical over 14 bases. The CDR3 sequence is 15 residues long. Trimming took 6 bases from V and 9 from J; bases not matched to a gene: 7. Per germline, CDR1 ENHRY and CDR2 SYGVKD. CDR3 sequence (DNA): TGTGCCATCAGACCGGGACTAGCGGGAGTTAGTGAGCAGTTCTTC. This sequence encodes CAIRPGLAGVSEQFF.

The genes are TRBV6-5 and TRBJ2-3; no reliable D call. Looked up from germline, CDR1 is MNHEY and CDR2 is SVGAGI. The CDR3 extends over 15 amino acids. V was pared by 6 bases and J by 0 bases, with 13 bases between. The CDR3 loop is CASRRKHTSTDTQYF. DNA for the CDR3: TGTGCCAGCAGGCGGAAACATACTAGCACAGATACGCAGTATTTT.

The genes are TRBV24-1 and TRBJ2-7; TRBD1 matches 9 bases. Germline V gives CDR1 KGHDR, CDR2 SFDVKD. The V segment lost 6 bases and the J segment 7 bases; nucleotides outside the gene matches: 9. The CDR3 spans 14 residues. The CDR3 DNA reads TGTGCCACCAGTCCACGGACAGGGGTAAGGGAGCAGTACTTC. It yields the protein CATSPRTGVREQYF.

This clonotype was counted a few times. The CDR3 region has the DNA TGTGCCAGCAGTGAAGCGTCGGGAAGGACCCAGTACTTC. Protein sequence: CASSEASGRTQYF. V usage is TRBV6-1 and J usage is TRBJ2-5; a possible D gene is TRBD2 (5 bases). The germline CDR1 and CDR2 sequences are MNHNS and SASEGT. Trimming pared 0 bases from V and 7 bases from J, leaving 9 bases between. The CDR3 covers 13 residues.

V and J are TRBV3-1 and TRBJ2-1; the D gene is possibly TRBD2 (5 bases). The CDR3 is 17 residues long. The ends were cut back, 0 bases at V and 4 bases at J, with 16 bases in the middle. Germline CDR1 is LGHDT and CDR2 is YNNKEL (reference sequence). The CDR3 loop reads CASSQEPGSSRYNEQFF. The CDR3 DNA is TGTGCCAGCAGCCAAGAGCCGGGGAGCTCCAGATACAATGAGCAGTTCTTC.

This clonotype was observed a few times. This chain connects TRBV4-2 to TRBJ2-3, with 9 positions matching TRBD2. Unmatched junction bases numbered 6, after V lost 4 bases and J lost 4 bases. The CDR3 has 15 residues. CDR1 LGHNA and CDR2 YNFKEQ come from the germline V gene. Written as DNA, the CDR3 is TGTGCCAGCAGCCCCGGGACTAGCATGGCAGATACGCAGTATTTT. Protein sequence: CASSPGTSMADTQYF.

V usage is TRBV11-2 and J usage is TRBJ2-3, with 8 bases lining up with TRBD2. Germline V gene sequence: CDR1 SGHAT, CDR2 FQNNGV. This CDR3 has 14 amino acids. After removal of 5 bases from V and 4 bases from J, the junction contained 5 bases not matched to a gene. The CDR3 DNA follows: TGTGCCAGCAGCCCGGGGACTAGATCAGATACGCAGTATTTT. This translates into CASSPGTRSDTQYF. The full variable domain, rest sourced from reference TRBV11-2 and TRBJ2-3, is EAGVAQSPRYKIIEKRQSVAFWCNPISGHATLYWYQQILGQGPKLLIQFQNNGVVDDSQLPKDRFSAERLKGVDSTLKIQPAKLEDSAVYLCASSPGTRSDTQYFGPGTRLTVL.

The chain combines TRBV6-5 with TRBJ2-5; 13 bases map to TRBD2. CDR3 length: 16 residues. Germline assignment: CDR1 MNHEY and CDR2 SVGAGI. J gave up 12 bases and V 5 bases, and 15 bases lay outside the gene matches. The DNA of the CDR3 is TGTGCCAGCAGTAGGGGACTAGCGGGGCCCCAGGTGAAAAAGTACTTC. It codes for CASSRGLAGPQVKKYF.

This clonotype has more than one count but fewer than ten. The rearrangement joins TRBV10-3 to TRBJ1-1, with no clear D. CDR3 length equals 14 residues. The ends were cut back, 4 bases at V and 5 bases at J, with 14 bases in the middle. Per germline, CDR1 ENHRY and CDR2 SYGVKD. This chain's CDR3 is CAISADMQRTEAFF. CDR3 sequence (DNA): TGTGCCATCAGTGCCGACATGCAGAGGACTGAAGCTTTCTTT.

V usage is TRBV5-5 and J usage is TRBJ2-5, with D possibly TRBD2 on 7 matching bases. Germline V CDR1 and CDR2: SGHKS, YYEKEE (reference sequence). V lost 4 bases, J lost 5 bases, and 21 bases lay in between. The CDR3 spans 16 residues. DNA for the CDR3: TGTGCCAGCAGCATCCTAAGGGGGGGATCTCTGGAGACCCAGTACTTC. Amino acid sequence: CASSILRGGSLETQYF. The full variable domain, rest sourced from reference TRBV5-5 and TRBJ2-5, is DAGVTQSPTHLIKTRGQQVTLRCSPISGHKSVSWYQQVLGQGPQFIFQYYEKEERGRGNFPDRFSARQFPNYSSELNVNALLLGDSALYLCASSILRGGSLETQYFGPGTRLLVL.

The rearrangement uses TRBV20-1 and TRBJ1-3, with D tentatively TRBD1 (6 bases). Germline CDR1 and CDR2: DFQATT and SNEGSKA (reference sequence). The CDR3 sequence is 15 residues long. V lost 4 bases, J lost 0 bases, and 13 bases lay in between. The CDR3 loop is CSATQTGLSGNTIYF. CDR3 DNA sequence: TGCAGTGCTACACAGACAGGCCTCTCTGGAAACACCATATATTTT.

The J gene is TRBJ2-3, the V gene TRBV19; tentatively, D is TRBD1 (5 bases). V lost 3 bases and J 0 bases, leaving 10 bases between the germline ends. This CDR3 region has 15 residues. Germline-derived CDR1 and CDR2 are LNHDA and SQIVND (reference sequence). The CDR3 region is CASSMRQTSTDTQYF. The CDR3 DNA reads as TGTGCCAGTAGTATGAGACAGACTAGCACAGATACGCAGTATTTT.

This chain links TRBV12-3 or TRBV12-4 with TRBJ2-7, with 9 positions matching TRBD1. The CDR3 runs to 15 residues. V gave up 1 base and J gave up 3 bases; unmatched junction bases: 4. DNA for the CDR3: TGTGCCAGCAGTTTAGGCGGGACAGGGTACTACGAGCAGTACTTC. Its protein product is CASSLGGTGYYEQYF.

V gene TRBV12-3 or TRBV12-4 combines with J gene TRBJ2-2, with D perhaps TRBD2 (6 bases). V lost 3 bases to trimming and J lost 7 bases, with 9 bases between them. The CDR3 is 13 amino acids. The CDR3 DNA sequence: TGTGCCAGCAGTTTGGGGGGAAACGGGGAGCTGTTTTTT. It encodes CASSLGGNGELFF.

The V and J genes are TRBV5-1 and TRBJ2-5; perhaps D is TRBD1 or TRBD2 (5 bases each). The CDR3 runs to 15 residues. Trimming took off 1 base at V and 4 bases at J, with 14 bases between the two ends. Germline-derived CDR1 and CDR2 are SGHRS and YFSETQ. CDR3 DNA: TGCGCCAGCAGCTTGAGGGGACCCAGATCAGAGACCCAGTACTTC. Encoded protein: CASSLRGPRSETQYF.

The chain combines TRBV5-1 with TRBJ1-2; a weak D match, TRBD1 (6 bases). The V end was cut by 3 bases, the J end by 3 bases, with 9 bases between. CDR3 size: 13 residues. Germline CDR1 reads SGHRS; CDR2 reads YFSETQ. For the CDR3, the DNA is TGCGCCAGCAGCTGGGACACGGACTATGGCTACACCTTC. It encodes CASSWDTDYGYTF.

The chain is built from TRBV5-4 and TRBJ2-4; 7 nucleotides agree with TRBD2. CDR3 size: 14 residues. The germline gives CDR1 SGHNT, CDR2 YYREEE (reference sequence). The junction had 3 bases not matched to a gene; V was cut back by 4 bases and J by 2 bases. The CDR3 is CASSRSGTKNIQYF. CDR3 nucleotides: TGTGCCAGCAGCCGAAGCGGGACCAAAAACATTCAGTACTTC.

CDR3 loop: CASSFTRSTNEKLFF. The CDR3 DNA follows: TGTGCCAGCAGCTTTACAAGGTCAACTAATGAAAAACTGTTTTTT. The V call is TRBV7-9, the J call TRBJ1-4; D gene ambiguous. Trimming cost V 3 bases and J 0 bases, with 8 bases left between them. The CDR3 length is 15 residues. The V gene's germline CDR1 is SEHNR and CDR2 FQNEAQ (reference sequence).

This clonotype has only a few counts. The rearrangement uses TRBV6-1 and TRBJ2-3; 11 bases agree with TRBD2. Germline V gives CDR1 MNHNS, CDR2 SASEGT. The CDR3 consists of 16 residues. Losses at the gene ends were 2 bases for V and 4 bases for J; bases not matched to a gene: 5. CDR3 coding DNA: TGTGCCAGCAGTGAAATTAGCGGGGGGGCCCCAGATACGCAGTATTTT. Its protein is CASSEISGGAPDTQYF.

The J gene is TRBJ1-1, the V gene TRBV7-8, with D unclear. Between the trimmed V and J ends, which lost 5 bases and 1 base, there was a span of 11 bases. Germline-derived CDR1 and CDR2 are SGHVS and FQNEAQ. There are 14 residues in the CDR3. CDR3 bases: TGTGCCAGCAGCCCTCAGCCGCGGAACACTGAAGCTTTCTTT. Its translation is CASSPQPRNTEAFF.

The V call is TRBV12-3 or TRBV12-4, the J call TRBJ2-2; no definite D call. The length of the CDR3 is 12 residues. The V end was cut by 7 bases, the J end by 6 bases, with 9 bases between. The CDR3 bases are TGTGCCAGCACTCTTGAACCCGGGGAGCTGTTTTTT. It translates to CASTLEPGELFF.

The rearrangement links TRBV18 to TRBJ2-5; maybe TRBD2 (7 bases). Germline V lookup: CDR1 KGHSH, CDR2 LQKENI. The CDR3 totals 14 residues. The ends were cut back, 5 bases at V and 5 bases at J, with 15 bases in the middle. Written as DNA, the CDR3 is TGTGCCAGCTCAGCGGGGGCGTTTGGGGAGACCCAGTACTTC. It is translated as CASSAGAFGETQYF.

The rearrangement uses TRBV20-1 and TRBJ1-1, with D possibly being TRBD1 (6 bases). Germline V CDR1 and CDR2: DFQATT, SNEGSKA (reference sequence). V lost 4 bases and J 5 bases, leaving 8 bases between the germline ends. The CDR3 has 11 amino acids. In nucleotides, the CDR3 is TGCAGTGCTAACAGGGAGACTGAAGCTTTCTTT. Translation: CSANRETEAFF.

This clonotype was observed a few times. This sequence joins TRBV20-1 and TRBJ2-7, with D possibly TRBD2 on 5 matching bases. Deletions cut 6 bases from V and 2 bases from J, with 11 bases between. The CDR3 is 12 amino acids. Germline V gives CDR1 DFQATT, CDR2 SNEGSKA (reference sequence). CDR3 sequence reads: CSANGVAYEQYF. The CDR3 DNA follows: TGCAGTGCCAACGGGGTAGCCTACGAGCAGTACTTC.

This clonotype was recorded a few times. The V call is TRBV14, the J call TRBJ1-2; D is uncertain. V dropped 4 bases and J dropped 2 bases, with 8 bases sitting between them. Germline CDR1 is SGHDN and CDR2 is FVKESK. The CDR3 covers 13 residues. The CDR3 region is CASSPIGNYGYTF. CDR3 nucleotides: TGTGCCAGCAGCCCCATTGGGAACTATGGCTACACCTTC.

The rearrangement uses TRBV4-2 and TRBJ2-1, with D uncertain. CDR1 and CDR2 from the germline V gene are LGHNA and YNFKEQ. V shed 4 bases and J shed 8 bases, with 15 bases lying between them. CDR3 length: 14 amino acids. CDR3 in amino acids: CASSRGVAGDEQFF. As DNA, the CDR3 is TGTGCCAGCAGCCGTGGTGTAGCTGGCGATGAGCAGTTCTTC.